These 24 T cell receptor beta chains came from one sample sequenced in a study of early T cells in non-severe SARS-CoV-2 infection. TCRdb called the 5' RACE reads again in MiXCR, with one record for every CDR3 protein. The sample contains tens of thousands of distinct CDR3 sequences, 10% to 15% of which appear only once. Sequenced material: whole blood. All receptors derive from an adult who was a healthcare worker with PCR-confirmed SARS-CoV-2 infection or an uninfected control (not recorded which).

This clonotype appeared many times. The chain links TRBV11-2 to TRBJ1-4; 8 bases are a match to TRBD1. The length of the CDR3 is 14 residues. In germline, CDR1 is SGHAT, CDR2 FQNNGV. With 2 bases clipped from V and 6 bases from J, the junction kept 2 bases outside the gene matches. The CDR3 loop reads CASSLSGGDEKLFF. The CDR3 DNA follows: TGTGCCAGCAGCTTATCAGGGGGCGATGAAAAACTGTTTTTT.

This clonotype was seen repeatedly, ten times or more. The genes are TRBV12-3 or TRBV12-4 and TRBJ2-5; 12 positions match TRBD2. The CDR3 sequence is 15 residues long. The V and J ends lost 2 bases and 5 bases, in that order; junction bases with no gene match: 3. CDR3 region: CASSLRLAGVETQYF. The DNA of the CDR3 is TGTGCCAGCAGTTTACGACTAGCGGGGGTGGAGACCCAGTACTTC.

This clonotype was detected ten times or more. In DNA, the CDR3 is TGTGCCAGCAGCTTAACGATCACAGATACGCAGTATTTT. Translated, it gives CASSLTITDTQYF. The chain carries TRBV11-3 and TRBJ2-3; D not certain. Per the germline V gene, CDR1 is SGHNT and CDR2 is YENEEA. The CDR3 has 13 residues. Trimming pared 2 bases from V and 2 bases from J, leaving 5 bases between.

This clonotype has a count of ten or more. The chain links TRBV9 to TRBJ2-1; D gene uncertain. CDR1 and CDR2 (germline): SGDLS, YYNGEE. V shed 0 bases and J shed 3 bases, with 4 bases lying between them. This CDR3 region has 13 residues. Here the CDR3 DNA reads TGTGCCAGCAGCGTAGCTGACTACAATGAGCAGTTCTTC. It codes for CASSVADYNEQFF. Together with reference TRBV9 and TRBJ2-1, the CDR3 gives the full variable domain: DSGVTQTPKHLITATGQRVTLRCSPRSGDLSVYWYQQSLDQGLQFLIQYYNGEERAKGNILERFSAQQFPDLHSELNLSSLELGDSALYFCASSVADYNEQFFGPGTRLTVL.

The DNA of the CDR3 is TGTGCCAGCAGTTTATGGCTCAGGACCACCCGTTCCTACAATGAGCAGTTCTTC. Translation: CASSLWLRTTRSYNEQFF. The rearrangement uses TRBV28 and TRBJ2-1; D unclear. The V gene's germline CDR1 is MDHEN and CDR2 SYDVKM. V lost 0 bases and J lost 1, with 16 bases in between. The CDR3 loop spans 18 amino acids.

The rearrangement links TRBV10-3 to TRBJ2-1; D unresolved. The V end was cut by 3 bases, the J end by 6 bases, with 3 bases between. Germline CDR1 ENHRY, CDR2 SYGVKD. The CDR3 runs to 11 residues. The CDR3 DNA sequence: TGTGCCATCAGTGATACCAATGAGCAGTTCTTC. Protein product: CAISDTNEQFF.

V gene TRBV5-1 combines with J gene TRBJ1-1; a possible D gene is TRBD1 (6 bases). Per germline, CDR1 SGHRS and CDR2 YFSETQ. The CDR3 extends over 13 amino acids. The V gene lost 6 bases and the J gene lost 3 bases, with 12 bases spanning the gap. The CDR3 sequence is CASTTGSHTEAFF. CDR3 bases: TGCGCCAGCACTACAGGGTCCCACACTGAAGCTTTCTTT.

This clonotype was observed at least ten times. The chain couples TRBV6-5 to TRBJ2-5; D is possibly TRBD2 (5 bases). Germline assignment: CDR1 MNHEY and CDR2 SVGAGI. V was clipped by 6 bases and J by 5 bases, with 13 bases between them. CDR3 length equals 13 residues. CDR3 DNA: TGTGCCAGCAGCCGGACTCTCCGGGAGACCCAGTACTTC. It translates to CASSRTLRETQYF.

CDR3 residues: CASSLDRADYTF. For the CDR3, the DNA is TGTGCCAGCAGTTTGGACAGGGCGGACTACACCTTC. The genes are TRBV28 and TRBJ1-2; 8 nucleotides line up with TRBD1. CDR1 is MDHEN, CDR2 SYDVKM, per germline. The CDR3 is 12 amino acids. The J segment lost 10 bases and the V segment lost 3 bases, leaving 4 bases of the junction unmatched.

This CDR3 reads CASSLSGHGPKTQYF. In nucleotides, the CDR3 is TGTGCCAGCAGCTTATCGGGACACGGACCGAAGACCCAGTACTTC. The genes are TRBV5-6 and TRBJ2-5; tentative D call: TRBD1 (6 bases). This CDR3 comprises 15 residues. V lost 2 bases to trimming and J lost 6 bases, with 17 bases between them. In germline, CDR1 is SGHDT, CDR2 YYEEEE. The variable domain in full, with the rest retrieved from reference TRBV5-6 and TRBJ2-5, is DAGVTQSPTHLIKTRGQQVTLRCSPKSGHDTVSWYQQALGQGPQFIFQYYEEEERQRGNFPDRFSGHQFPNYSSELNVNALLLGDSALYLCASSLSGHGPKTQYFGPGTRLLVL.

This clonotype has at least ten counts. The J gene is TRBJ2-2, the V gene TRBV7-6, with D tentatively TRBD1 (6 bases). In germline, CDR1 is SGHVS, CDR2 FNYEAQ. The CDR3 has 18 residues. The ends were cut back, 0 bases at V and 2 bases at J, with 16 bases in the middle. The CDR3 DNA is TGTGCCAGCAGCTTAGCGCCCCCCGCAGGGGTAAACACCGGGGAGCTGTTTTTT. Its translation is CASSLAPPAGVNTGELFF.

This clonotype appeared a few times. The genes are TRBV3-1 and TRBJ2-5, with 9 bases lining up with TRBD2. The CDR3 runs 13 residues. Germline lookup yields CDR1 LGHDT and CDR2 YNNKEL (reference sequence). V shed 4 bases, J shed 4 bases, and the junction held 1 base outside the gene matches. As DNA, the CDR3 is TGTGCCAGCAGCCGCGGGGGGGTAGAGACCCAGTACTTC. Its translation: CASSRGGVETQYF.

The rearrangement uses TRBV20-1 and TRBJ1-2; possibly TRBD1 for D (5 bases). Germline assignment: CDR1 DFQATT and CDR2 SNEGSKA (reference sequence). The CDR3 is made up of 13 amino acids. Trimming left V 1 base short and J 2 bases short, with 8 bases between. DNA for the CDR3: TGCAGTGCTAGAGGGGACGGCAACTATGGCTACACCTTC. Translation gives CSARGDGNYGYTF.

V and J are TRBV10-3 and TRBJ2-7; no clear D gene. In germline, CDR1 is ENHRY, CDR2 SYGVKD. Between the trimmed V and J ends, which lost 8 bases and 3 bases, there was a span of 14 bases. This CDR3 has 13 amino acids. The CDR3 loop reads CAIQRAVLYEQYF. In DNA form, the CDR3 reads TGTGCCATCCAACGAGCCGTCCTCTACGAGCAGTACTTC.

This clonotype came up a few times. The chain uses TRBV10-3 and TRBJ1-2; a possible D gene is TRBD1 (5 bases). Per the germline V gene, CDR1 is ENHRY and CDR2 is SYGVKD. The V end lost 1 base, the J end lost 8 bases, and 14 bases lay between the germline ends. This CDR3 spans 14 amino acids. CDR3 region: CAISEYGRARGYTF. The CDR3 nucleotides are TGTGCCATCAGTGAGTACGGCAGGGCCAGGGGCTACACCTTC.

In this sample, this clonotype turned up many times. For the CDR3, the DNA is TGCAGTGCTAGAGATACATATGCAGAGGGCGGGGGGTCCTACAATGAGCAGTTCTTC. Its protein product is CSARDTYAEGGGSYNEQFF. V is TRBV20-1 and J is TRBJ2-1, with 8 bases fitting TRBD2. J gave up 1 base and V 0 bases, and 14 bases lay outside the gene matches. This CDR3 contains 19 residues. Germline values: CDR1 DFQATT, CDR2 SNEGSKA (reference sequence).

This clonotype has a count of ten or more. This chain links TRBV18 with TRBJ1-1; 8 bases agree with TRBD1. The germline CDR1 and CDR2 sequences are KGHSH and LQKENI. This CDR3 is built from 15 residues. With 8 bases clipped from V and 1 base from J, the junction kept 9 bases outside the gene matches. This CDR3 is CASTQAGGQNTEAFF. The CDR3 nucleotides read TGTGCCAGCACCCAAGCAGGGGGCCAGAACACTGAAGCTTTCTTT.

This clonotype came up many times. The V call is TRBV12-3 or TRBV12-4, the J call TRBJ2-1; D is ambiguous. The CDR3 runs 12 residues. Between the trimmed V and J ends, which lost 4 bases and 5 bases, there was a span of 6 bases. CDR3 sequence reads: CASSSTDNEQFF. CDR3 DNA: TGTGCCAGCAGTTCCACCGACAATGAGCAGTTCTTC.

This clonotype was picked up a small number of times. The rearrangement uses TRBV9 and TRBJ2-5; possible D gene TRBD2, 6 bases. V was trimmed by 0 bases and J by 5 bases, leaving 14 bases between them. The germline V gene has CDR1 SGDLS and CDR2 YYNGEE. This CDR3 has 15 amino acids. CDR3 nucleotide sequence: TGTGCCAGCAGCGTAGTGGCGGGGCGTCAGGAGACCCAGTACTTC. This gives the protein CASSVVAGRQETQYF.

The chain carries TRBV12-3 or TRBV12-4 and TRBJ1-3, with D perhaps matching TRBD1 (5 bases). The CDR3 extends over 13 amino acids. V shed 5 bases and J shed 1 base, with 6 bases lying between them. For the CDR3, the DNA is TGTGCCAGCAGTCCAGGGTCTGGAAACACCATATATTTT. Translation: CASSPGSGNTIYF.

This clonotype occurred a few times. CDR3 nucleotide sequence: TGCAGTGCTAGAGATCAAGGGGGCAGTGGGGCCAACGTCCTGACTTTC. Its protein is CSARDQGGSGANVLTF. The chain links TRBV20-1 to TRBJ2-6; 7 bases fit TRBD1. The CDR3 runs 16 residues. Unmatched junction bases numbered 5, after V lost 0 bases and J lost 3 bases. The V gene's germline CDR1 is DFQATT and CDR2 SNEGSKA (reference sequence).

This clonotype was picked up many times. V gene TRBV12-3 or TRBV12-4 combines with J gene TRBJ1-1; no clear D. With 7 bases removed from V and 6 bases from J, the gap between germline ends came to 21 bases. The CDR3 is made up of 15 amino acids. CDR3 protein: CASILALAGYPEAFF. As DNA, the CDR3 is TGTGCCAGCATCCTTGCCTTGGCAGGTTATCCTGAAGCTTTCTTT.

This clonotype was detected many times. This chain links TRBV25-1 with TRBJ2-1; 9 nucleotides match TRBD2. The CDR3 totals 16 residues. Trimming at V came to 0 bases and at J to 4 bases, leaving 4 bases not matched to a gene. Germline lookup yields CDR1 MGHDK and CDR2 SYGVNS. The CDR3 here is CASSEYGGGAYNEQFF. CDR3 bases: TGTGCCAGCAGTGAATATGGCGGGGGGGCTTACAATGAGCAGTTCTTC.

The chain joins TRBV25-1 to TRBJ2-5; D remains unclear. V gave up 1 base and J gave up 5 bases, with 11 bases separating them. Germline V gene data show CDR1 as MGHDK and CDR2 as SYGVNS. CDR3 length equals 14 residues. The CDR3 DNA is TGTGCCAGCAGTGAATCTTCGTTGCAGGAGACCCAGTACTTC. Protein product: CASSESSLQETQYF.